These 9 T cell receptor beta chains share one sample of origin, sequenced in a study of PD-L1 blockade in urothelial cancer. As for time point: peripheral blood 6 weeks after treatment start. Here immunoSEQ multiplex PCR was the method, and the copy in TCRdb shows in-frame clones only, minus some. Of around 21,000 clones in the sample, approximately 82% were seen once. This material consisted of PBMCs, taken around atezolizumab (anti-PD-L1) treatment. The receptor source for this set is a man aged 50 to 60 with urothelial cancer.

The chain is built from TRBV7-6 and TRBJ2-1, with TRBD1 matching over 9 bases. The CDR3 runs 13 residues. With 3 bases clipped from V and 8 bases from J, the junction kept 2 bases outside the gene matches. The germline gives CDR1 SGHVS, CDR2 FNYEAQ. The CDR3 reads CASSFGTGYEQFF. CDR3 in DNA: TGTGCCAGCAGCTTCGGGACAGGGTATGAGCAGTTCTTC.

This chain joins TRBV5-1 and TRBJ2-7, with a tentative D call TRBD2 (6 bases). CDR3 size: 16 residues. V lost 5 bases and J lost 3, with 21 bases in between. CDR1 is SGHRS, CDR2 YFSETQ, per germline. CDR3 region: CASRPLSGTFFYEQYF. The CDR3, as DNA: TGCGCCAGCAGACCATTATCCGGGACTTTCTTCTACGAGCAGTACTTC.

The chain links TRBV19 to TRBJ2-7, with D perhaps matching TRBD1 (5 bases). Deletions cut 5 bases from V and 1 base from J, with 12 bases between. The CDR3 loop spans 14 amino acids. From germline, CDR1 is LNHDA and CDR2 SQIVND (reference sequence). The CDR3 coding sequence is TGTGCCAGTAGTCCGAGGACACCGTCCTACGAGCAGTACTTC. Its protein is CASSPRTPSYEQYF.

This rearrangement joins TRBV7-9 to TRBJ1-1, with D unclear. In germline, CDR1 is SEHNR, CDR2 FQNEAQ (reference sequence). The CDR3 spans 13 residues. Trimming stripped 3 bases from V and 1 base from J, with 6 bases between. The CDR3 coding sequence is TGTGCCAGCAGCTTTGGAGGGAACACTGAAGCTTTCTTT. It specifies CASSFGGNTEAFF. Filled out from reference TRBV7-9 and TRBJ1-1, the complete variable domain reads DTGVSQNPRHKITKRGQNVTFRCDPISEHNRLYWYRQTLGQGPEFLTYFQNEAQLEKSRLLSDRFSAERPKGSFSTLEIQRTEQGDSAMYLCASSFGGNTEAFFGQGTRLTVV.

V and J are TRBV30 and TRBJ2-1, with TRBD2 matching over 10 bases. The CDR3 length is 16 residues. Losses at the gene ends were 2 bases for V and 3 bases for J; bases not matched to a gene: 7. Germline CDR1 and CDR2: GTSNPN and SVGIG (reference sequence). DNA of the CDR3: TGTGCCTGGAGTCTTGGGACTAGCGCCGTCTACAATGAGCAGTTCTTC. It encodes CAWSLGTSAVYNEQFF.

The genes are TRBV11-2 and TRBJ2-7; the match to TRBD1 covers 8 bases. Germline V gene lookup returns CDR1 SGHAT and CDR2 FQNNGV. This CDR3 has 13 residues. V lost 0 bases, J lost 9 bases, and 4 bases stayed unmatched. DNA for the CDR3: TGTGCCAGCAGCTTAGATGCACAGGGGGTGCAGTACGTC. It yields the protein CASSLDAQGVQYV.

This chain joins TRBV28 and TRBJ2-3; 11 bases map to TRBD2. Germline CDR1 and CDR2: MDHEN and SYDVKM. CDR3 length: 14 amino acids. Trimming at V came to 8 bases and at J to 5 bases, leaving 6 bases not matched to a gene. In DNA, the CDR3 is TGTGCCAGCGGTAGCGGGGGGGAAAAAGATACGCAGTATTTT. Amino acid sequence: CASGSGGEKDTQYF. Drawing the rest from reference TRBV28 and TRBJ2-3, the complete variable domain is DVKVTQSSRYLVKRTGEKVFLECVQDMDHENMFWYRQDPGLGLRLIYFSYDVKMKEKGDIPEGYSVSREKKERFSLILESASTNQTSMYLCASGSGGEKDTQYFGPGTRLTVL.

The chain employs TRBV5-6 and TRBJ2-5, with TRBD1 matching over 10 bases. The CDR3 is 17 residues long. Per the germline V gene, CDR1 is SGHDT and CDR2 is YYEEEE. After removal of 4 bases from V and 5 bases from J, the junction contained 14 bases not matched to a gene. The DNA of the CDR3 is TGTGCCAGCAGCCCACCGGACAGGGGGGGGGTGGAGGAGACCCAGTACTTC. It translates to CASSPPDRGGVEETQYF. The whole variable domain, filled in from reference TRBV5-6 and TRBJ2-5, reads DAGVTQSPTHLIKTRGQQVTLRCSPKSGHDTVSWYQQALGQGPQFIFQYYEEEERQRGNFPDRFSGHQFPNYSSELNVNALLLGDSALYLCASSPPDRGGVEETQYFGPGTRLLVL.

V is TRBV18 and J is TRBJ2-7; TRBD2 matches 7 bases. The germline V gene has CDR1 KGHSH and CDR2 LQKENI. The CDR3 length is 15 residues. J gave up 7 bases and V 4 bases, and 13 bases lay outside the gene matches. The CDR3 region is CASSRIPGGLGEQYF. CDR3 DNA: TGTGCCAGCTCACGTATTCCGGGGGGACTTGGGGAGCAGTACTTC.